A single TCR beta chain is shown here with its context. This sample was included in a study of blood T cell repertoires in COVID-19. Background on the study: COVID-19 samples collected from the United States, Italy and Spain covered acute and convalescent phases.

Profiled with immunoSEQ multiplex PCR; TCRdb holds only in-frame clones, not every one. Among 150,000 to 200,000 clones listed, roughly nine tenths were seen once. Germline CDR1 and CDR2: MNHEY and SVGEGT. CDR3 length: 14 amino acids. Trimming cost V 6 bases and J 2 bases, with 13 bases left between them. This chain uses TRBV6-2 or TRBV6-3 with TRBJ1-2; a possible D gene is TRBD1 (6 bases). Input material: peripheral blood. The origin of this receptor is a man aged 65 to 85 with active or convalescent COVID-19. The CDR3 DNA is TGTGCCAGCAGCCCTCGAACAGGGAACTATGGCTACACCTTC. As protein: CASSPRTGNYGYTF.